This TCR beta chain comes out of a study of blood T cells in healthy people across ages. General study points: Naive CD4+ cells and diversity were both higher in long-lived donors than in aged donors. Per-million-T-cell TCR beta diversity fell roughly linearly with age. What prevented conclusive comparison of naive and antigen-experienced cells was that PBMCs were unsorted.

This CDR3 has 19 residues. CDR1 is SGHTA, CDR2 FQGNSA, per germline. The V end was cut by 1 base, the J end by 0 bases, with 18 bases between. Alongside a J-beta primer mix, a sample-barcoded 5' primer served in a second PCR lasting about 7 to 12 cycles. TCRdb ran MiXCR on the 5' RACE reads and lists one entry per CDR3 protein. This table has some 1.5 million distinct CDR3 sequences, roughly 30% appearing once. As to this clonotype: Its specificity is not known.

No fewer than 5.5 micrograms of total RNA were isolated from every sample. The V and J genes are TRBV7-2 and TRBJ1-4, with D possibly TRBD1 on 5 matching bases. The sequence was collected from a woman aged 25 to 39 in good health. Sequencing was carried out using blood. The CDR3 DNA reads TGTGCCAGCAGCTTAGACCCCCGTGGAGCGGGGCCAACTAATGAAAAACTGTTTTTT. Its protein is CASSLDPRGAGPTNEKLFF.